Listed below are T cell receptor beta chains from one sample, sequenced in a study of blood T cell repertoires in COVID-19. Libraries were prepared by immunoSEQ multiplex PCR; TCRdb keeps only in-frame clonotypes and omits some of them. The repertoire consists of around 230,000 clones, with about 80% occurring once and the leading ten covering roughly 2.5%. Sequencing was carried out using peripheral blood. The source is a woman between 35 and 50 years old with active or convalescent COVID-19. The CDR3 runs from the conserved cysteine through the conserved F or W. D genes are given only for firm matches. Some rows have no size entry. The others give once, few or many, or a class for an expanded clone.

d_call: TRBD1
clone_size: -
v_call: TRBV7-6
j_call: TRBJ2-1
cdr3_nt: TGTGCCAGCAGCTTAGACCGCCAGGGGGCTAGGGAGCAGTTCTTC
cdr3_aa: CASSLDRQGAREQFF

d_call: -
clone_size: -
v_call: TRBV27
j_call: TRBJ2-1
cdr3_nt: TGTGCCAGCAGTTTGTCTTGGACGGAGGTCACCAATGAGCAGTTCTTC
cdr3_aa: CASSLSWTEVTNEQFF

d_call: TRBD1
clone_size: -
v_call: TRBV14
j_call: TRBJ1-4
cdr3_nt: TGTGCCAGCAGACAGGGGAATTATGATAATGAAAAACTGTTTTTT
cdr3_aa: CASRQGNYDNEKLFF

d_call: -
clone_size: -
v_call: TRBV30
j_call: TRBJ1-1
cdr3_nt: TGTGCCTGGAGTGTAGAGGGGCGCGGGAGGACTGAAGCTTTCTTT
cdr3_aa: CAWSVEGRGRTEAFF

d_call: -
clone_size: -
v_call: TRBV19
j_call: TRBJ1-2
cdr3_nt: TGTGCCAGTAGCACCGACAGAGTCTACACCTTC
cdr3_aa: CASSTDRVYTF

d_call: TRBD1
clone_size: -
v_call: TRBV30
j_call: TRBJ1-4
cdr3_nt: TGTGCCTGGGGGACAGTTCTTAATGAAAAACTGTTTTTT
cdr3_aa: CAWGTVLNEKLFF

d_call: TRBD1
clone_size: once
v_call: TRBV14
j_call: TRBJ1-1
cdr3_nt: TGTGCCAGCAGCCGCGACCGGGACAGGGGGTTTGTTATTGATCGGGGCACTGAAGCTTTCTTT
cdr3_aa: CASSRDRDRGFVIDRGTEAFF

d_call: -
clone_size: -
v_call: TRBV21-1
j_call: TRBJ2-3
cdr3_nt: TGTGCCAGCAGCAAAGACGGAGTAGACCCCGCAGATACGCAGTATTTT
cdr3_aa: CASSKDGVDPADTQYF

d_call: -
clone_size: -
v_call: TRBV18
j_call: TRBJ2-1
cdr3_nt: TGTGCCAGCTCACCAGGGTCCCAGCGCAATGAGCAGTTCTTC
cdr3_aa: CASSPGSQRNEQFF

d_call: TRBD1
clone_size: -
v_call: TRBV28
j_call: TRBJ1-1
cdr3_nt: TGTGCCAGCAGGATTGGGACAGGGATGACTGAAGCTTTCTTT
cdr3_aa: CASRIGTGMTEAFF

d_call: -
clone_size: -
v_call: TRBV7-9
j_call: TRBJ1-5
cdr3_nt: TGTGCCAGCAGTAAAGCGGGGGAGCGGAGCTATAGCAATCAGCCCCAGCATTTT
cdr3_aa: CASSKAGERSYSNQPQHF

d_call: -
clone_size: -
v_call: TRBV15
j_call: TRBJ2-4
cdr3_nt: TGTGCCACCAGCAGAGTGGGGCTCCCGTCCCCCTTGGGATACTTC
cdr3_aa: CATSRVGLPSPLGYF

d_call: TRBD1
clone_size: -
v_call: TRBV28
j_call: TRBJ2-1
cdr3_nt: TGTGCCAGCAGTAAAAACAGGGGTAATGAGCAGTTCTTC
cdr3_aa: CASSKNRGNEQFF

d_call: TRBD2
clone_size: -
v_call: TRBV18
j_call: TRBJ2-2
cdr3_nt: TGTGCCAGCTCACCCTATGGTCCTAGCGGGAGGAGCACCGGGGAGCTGTTTTTT
cdr3_aa: CASSPYGPSGRSTGELFF

d_call: TRBD1
clone_size: -
v_call: TRBV30
j_call: TRBJ2-7
cdr3_nt: TGTGCCTGGAGAGCGACAGGGTACCACGAGCAGTACTTC
cdr3_aa: CAWRATGYHEQYF

d_call: -
clone_size: -
v_call: TRBV5-4
j_call: TRBJ2-1
cdr3_nt: TGTGCCAGCAGACAGGACTACAATGAGCAGTTCTTC
cdr3_aa: CASRQDYNEQFF

d_call: TRBD1
clone_size: -
v_call: TRBV7-2
j_call: TRBJ1-3
cdr3_nt: TGTGCCAGCAGATTCGTTTCAGGGGGTTCGGCTGGAAACACCATATATTTT
cdr3_aa: CASRFVSGGSAGNTIYF

d_call: TRBD2
clone_size: -
v_call: TRBV5-1
j_call: TRBJ2-7
cdr3_nt: TGCGCCAGCAGCTTGGACCCAGCGGGGGGTACCTACGAGCAGTACTTC
cdr3_aa: CASSLDPAGGTYEQYF

d_call: -
clone_size: -
v_call: TRBV28
j_call: TRBJ1-1
cdr3_nt: TGTGCCAGCAGTTTTTTTGCGGTACGACTGAGTAACACTGAAGCTTTCTTT
cdr3_aa: CASSFFAVRLSNTEAFF

d_call: TRBD1
clone_size: -
v_call: TRBV9
j_call: TRBJ1-6
cdr3_nt: TGTGCCAGCAGCGTAAGACAGGGCGGGAATTCACCCCTCCACTTT
cdr3_aa: CASSVRQGGNSPLHF

d_call: TRBD1
clone_size: -
v_call: TRBV7-9
j_call: TRBJ1-1
cdr3_nt: TGTGCCAGCAGCTCCGGGACAGGGGCCATGAACACTGAAGCTTTCTTT
cdr3_aa: CASSSGTGAMNTEAFF

d_call: -
clone_size: -
v_call: TRBV6-5
j_call: TRBJ2-5
cdr3_nt: TGTGCCAGCATCCCGGGGGACTCTGGCGAGACCCAGTACTTC
cdr3_aa: CASIPGDSGETQYF

d_call: TRBD1
clone_size: -
v_call: TRBV5-1
j_call: TRBJ1-4
cdr3_nt: TGCGCCAGCAGCTTGATGGCCAGGGGGGATGAAAAACTGTTTTTT
cdr3_aa: CASSLMARGDEKLFF

d_call: TRBD1
clone_size: -
v_call: TRBV7-2
j_call: TRBJ2-1
cdr3_nt: TGTGCCAGCAGCCCTTCGACCGGGACAGGGTACAATGAGCAGTTCTTC
cdr3_aa: CASSPSTGTGYNEQFF

d_call: TRBD1
clone_size: -
v_call: TRBV14
j_call: TRBJ1-5
cdr3_nt: TGTGCCAGCAGCCGACAGGGTCAGCCCCAGCATTTT
cdr3_aa: CASSRQGQPQHF

d_call: -
clone_size: -
v_call: TRBV25-1
j_call: TRBJ1-2
cdr3_nt: TGTGCCAGCAGTGGCGACAGACAGGGCTACACCTTC
cdr3_aa: CASSGDRQGYTF

d_call: -
clone_size: -
v_call: TRBV6-6
j_call: TRBJ2-7
cdr3_nt: TGTGCCAGCAGTTCGGACAAACAAGTCTACGAGCAGTACTTC
cdr3_aa: CASSSDKQVYEQYF

d_call: -
clone_size: -
v_call: TRBV6-5
j_call: TRBJ1-2
cdr3_nt: TGTGCCAGCTCGCCCTTCCTCGACAGTAACTATGGCTACACCTTC
cdr3_aa: CASSPFLDSNYGYTF

d_call: TRBD2
clone_size: -
v_call: TRBV6-5
j_call: TRBJ2-1
cdr3_nt: TGTGCCAGCAGGCTAGCGGGAGGACGGGGTGAGCAGTTCTTC
cdr3_aa: CASRLAGGRGEQFF

d_call: TRBD2
clone_size: -
v_call: TRBV11-2
j_call: TRBJ2-7
cdr3_nt: TGTGCCCCCCCCGAAGCGGCGGGGGGTATCTACGAGCAGTACTTC
cdr3_aa: CAPPEAAGGIYEQYF

d_call: TRBD1
clone_size: many
v_call: TRBV2
j_call: TRBJ1-5
cdr3_nt: TGTGCCAGCAGTCAGGGGGTGTTGCAGCCCCAGCATTTT
cdr3_aa: CASSQGVLQPQHF

d_call: TRBD1
clone_size: -
v_call: TRBV3-1/TRBV3-2
j_call: TRBJ1-2
cdr3_nt: TGTGCCAGCAGCCAAGCCGGACAGGACTATGGCTACACCTTC
cdr3_aa: CASSQAGQDYGYTF

d_call: -
clone_size: -
v_call: TRBV3-1/TRBV3-2
j_call: TRBJ2-2
cdr3_nt: TGTGCCAGCAGTCAAACTCTCCCGACTATCACCGGGGAGCTGTTTTTT
cdr3_aa: CASSQTLPTITGELFF

d_call: TRBD1
clone_size: -
v_call: TRBV6-2/TRBV6-3
j_call: TRBJ1-2
cdr3_nt: TGTGCCAGCAGTTACCGGACAGGGCTTGGCTACACCTTC
cdr3_aa: CASSYRTGLGYTF

d_call: TRBD2
clone_size: -
v_call: TRBV14
j_call: TRBJ2-7
cdr3_nt: TGTGCCAGCAGCCAACCCCCGAGGAGTGGGGGGGCCTACGAGCAGTACTTC
cdr3_aa: CASSQPPRSGGAYEQYF

d_call: -
clone_size: -
v_call: TRBV11-2
j_call: TRBJ2-6
cdr3_nt: TGTGCCAGCAAGGAGCGGGCTGGGGCCAACGTCCTGACTTTC
cdr3_aa: CASKERAGANVLTF

d_call: -
clone_size: -
v_call: TRBV12-3/TRBV12-4
j_call: TRBJ2-1
cdr3_nt: TGTGCCAGCAGTTTGACAGATTTCAATGAGCAGTTCTTC
cdr3_aa: CASSLTDFNEQFF

d_call: TRBD1
clone_size: -
v_call: TRBV19
j_call: TRBJ1-2
cdr3_nt: TGTGCCAGTAGTACCCGGGGGACAGGGAGAGACTATGGCTACACCTTC
cdr3_aa: CASSTRGTGRDYGYTF

d_call: TRBD2
clone_size: -
v_call: TRBV19
j_call: TRBJ2-3
cdr3_nt: TGTGCCAGTAGTATAGGAGCGGGAGTACCAGATACGCAGTATTTT
cdr3_aa: CASSIGAGVPDTQYF

d_call: -
clone_size: -
v_call: TRBV24-1
j_call: TRBJ1-5
cdr3_nt: TGTGCCACCAGTGTCGGAGATCAGCCCCAGCATTTT
cdr3_aa: CATSVGDQPQHF

d_call: -
clone_size: few
v_call: TRBV12-5
j_call: TRBJ1-2
cdr3_nt: TGTGCTAGTGGTTTCACCGGGAGTACGAGTGGCTACACCTTC
cdr3_aa: CASGFTGSTSGYTF

d_call: -
clone_size: -
v_call: TRBV5-1
j_call: TRBJ1-2
cdr3_nt: TGCGCCAGCAGCTTGTTGGCCACGGGGGACTATGGCTACACCTTC
cdr3_aa: CASSLLATGDYGYTF

d_call: TRBD2
clone_size: -
v_call: TRBV7-8
j_call: TRBJ2-5
cdr3_nt: TGTGCCAGCAGCTGGGACCCTACGGGGGGTCAGTACTTC
cdr3_aa: CASSWDPTGGQYF

d_call: TRBD1
clone_size: -
v_call: TRBV25-1
j_call: TRBJ1-3
cdr3_nt: TGTGCCAGCAGTGAAATGGGGACAGGGTTTCGAAACACCATATATTTT
cdr3_aa: CASSEMGTGFRNTIYF

d_call: -
clone_size: -
v_call: TRBV12-3/TRBV12-4
j_call: TRBJ2-5
cdr3_nt: TGTGCCAGCAGTTCCTTAGAGACCCAGTACTTC
cdr3_aa: CASSSLETQYF